The clone carrying this T cell receptor beta chain has ten or more counts. Its specificity is not known. Per the germline V gene, CDR1 is SGHTA and CDR2 is FQGNSA. V lost 1 base and J 3 bases, leaving 7 bases between the germline ends. There are 14 residues in the CDR3. Amplification of TCR beta CDR3 regions was performed using RNA transcripts as template. A first-round RT-PCR of the TCR CDR3 used the HTBI primer set. TCRdb itself ran the multiplex PCR reads through MiXCR, one entry per CDR3 protein. The sample gives roughly 560,000 distinct CDR3 sequences, roughly 15% of which show up once; around 4.5% is in the top ten. The sample originates from a study of T cells in Graves' hyperthyroidism and ophthalmopathy. Regarding the study as a whole: Separating ophthalmopathy from stable hyperthyroidism was achieved by a 13 V-J model.

This sequence originates from a woman aged 40 to 50 with Graves' ophthalmopathy. The J gene is TRBJ1-5, the V gene TRBV7-2; D uncertain. The sequencing input was blood. The CDR3 DNA reads as TGTGCCAGCAGCTTAGATGTAGCCAATCAGCCCCAGCATTTT. The encoded protein is CASSLDVANQPQHF.